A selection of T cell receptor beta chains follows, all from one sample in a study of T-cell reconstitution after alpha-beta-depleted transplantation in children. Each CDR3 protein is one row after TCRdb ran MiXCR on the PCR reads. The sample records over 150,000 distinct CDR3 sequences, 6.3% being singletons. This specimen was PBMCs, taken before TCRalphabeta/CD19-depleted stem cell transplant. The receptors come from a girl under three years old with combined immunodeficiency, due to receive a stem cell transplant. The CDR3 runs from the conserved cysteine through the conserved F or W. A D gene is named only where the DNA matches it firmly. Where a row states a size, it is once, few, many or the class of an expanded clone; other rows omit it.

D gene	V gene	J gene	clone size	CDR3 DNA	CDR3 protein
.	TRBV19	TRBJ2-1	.	TGTGCCAGTATAGGTGCGGGGGTAGGGGGGCAGGATGAGCAGTTCTTC	CASIGAGVGGQDEQFF
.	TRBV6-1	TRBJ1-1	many	TGTGCCAGCACCCCCGACAGACCGAACACTGAAGCTTTCTTT	CASTPDRPNTEAFF
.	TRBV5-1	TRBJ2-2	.	TGCGCCAGCAGCTTGGTTCCTCCTACTAACACCGGGGAGCTGTTTTTT	CASSLVPPTNTGELFF
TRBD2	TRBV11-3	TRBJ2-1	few	TGTGCCAGCAGCCGGCGGCTAGCGGGGGAGAATGAGCAGTTCTTC	CASSRRLAGENEQFF
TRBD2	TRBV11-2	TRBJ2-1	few	TGTGCCAGCAGCTTTTTCGCGGGAGGAACCTACAATGAGCAGTTCTTC	CASSFFAGGTYNEQFF
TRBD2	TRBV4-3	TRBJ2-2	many	TGCGCCAGCAGCCAAAGCGGGGCGGACACCGGGGAGCTGTTTTTT	CASSQSGADTGELFF
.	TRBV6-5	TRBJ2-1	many	TGTGCCAGCGGGCGGAATCCCGGGACTGCAGACTACAATGAGCAGTTCTTC	CASGRNPGTADYNEQFF
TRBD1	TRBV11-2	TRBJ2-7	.	TGTGCCAGCAGCTTTGGGACAGAGAGTTACGAGCAGTACTTC	CASSFGTESYEQYF
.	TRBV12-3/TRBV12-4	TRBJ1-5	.	TGTGCCAGCAGTTTCTGTGGAGGGTACAATCAGCCCCAGCATTTT	CASSFCGGYNQPQHF
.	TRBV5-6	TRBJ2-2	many	TGTGCCAGCAGCTTTGGGACGCTCAACACCGGGGAGCTGTTTTTT	CASSFGTLNTGELFF
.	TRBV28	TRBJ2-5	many	TGTGCCAGCAGTTACAGGAGGATAGAGACCCAGTACTTC	CASSYRRIETQYF
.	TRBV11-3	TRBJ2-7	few	TGTGCCAGCAGCTTGGGTGGACGCAGCTACGAGCAGTACTTC	CASSLGGRSYEQYF
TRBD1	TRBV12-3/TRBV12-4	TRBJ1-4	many	TGTGCCAGCACCACGGACAGGGAGAGGACTAATGAAAAACTGTTTTTT	CASTTDRERTNEKLFF
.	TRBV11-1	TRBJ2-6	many	TGTGCCAGCAGCTTAGGATGGCGTAAGAGCTTAAGCTCTGGGGCCAACGTCCTGACTTTC	CASSLGWRKSLSSGANVLTF
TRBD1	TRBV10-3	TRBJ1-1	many	TGTGCCATCAGTTCTACCGACAGGGCGAACACTGAAGCTTTCTTT	CAISSTDRANTEAFF
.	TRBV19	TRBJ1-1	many	TGTGCCAGTACCCAGTGGGGGGGAGCCCAACCTGAAGCTTTCTTT	CASTQWGGAQPEAFF
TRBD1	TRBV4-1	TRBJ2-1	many	TGCGCCAGCAGCCAGACAGGGGCGGATGAGCAGTTCTTC	CASSQTGADEQFF
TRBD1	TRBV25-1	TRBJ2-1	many	TGTGCCAGCAGTGATTTCGGGACAGTCACCTACAATGAGCAGTTCTTC	CASSDFGTVTYNEQFF
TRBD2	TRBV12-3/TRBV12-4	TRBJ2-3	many	TGTGCCAGCGTTTCTAGCGGGGGGGTCGGGGAGTATTTT	CASVSSGGVGEYF
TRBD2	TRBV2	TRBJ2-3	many	TGTGGACCGGATCTTCAGAGTTTTCTAGCGGGCGTCACAGATACGCAGTATTTT	CGPDLQSFLAGVTDTQYF
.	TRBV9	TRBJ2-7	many	TGTGCCAGCAGCGTAGCGGGCAGGGGTCCCTACGAGCAGTACTTC	CASSVAGRGPYEQYF
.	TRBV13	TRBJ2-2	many	TGTGCCAGCAGCTTAGGCTTGCCAAGCACCGGGGAGCTGTTTTTT	CASSLGLPSTGELFF
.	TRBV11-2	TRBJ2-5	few	TGTGCCAGCAGCTTAGCCCCCACAGGGTCCGGGGAGACCCAGTACTTC	CASSLAPTGSGETQYF
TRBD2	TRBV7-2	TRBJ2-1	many	TGTGCCAGCAGCTTAGCCGGGACTAGCGGGAATAATGAGCAGTTCTTC	CASSLAGTSGNNEQFF
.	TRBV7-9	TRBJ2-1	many	TGTGCCAGCAGCTTACCCAGCGGACCCTCCTACAATGAGCAGTTCTTC	CASSLPSGPSYNEQFF
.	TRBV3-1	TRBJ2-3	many	TGTGCCAGCAGCCAAGATCTAGTAAGGGGCACAGATACGCAGTATTTT	CASSQDLVRGTDTQYF
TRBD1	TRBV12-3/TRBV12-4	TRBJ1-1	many	TGTGCCAGCATTCTGACAGGGGGAAACACTGAAGCTTTCTTT	CASILTGGNTEAFF
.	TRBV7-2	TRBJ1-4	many	TGTGCCAGCAGCTCGGGTCCCCCAGAAAAACTGTTTTTT	CASSSGPPEKLFF
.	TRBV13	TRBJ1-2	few	TGTGCCAGCAGCTTAGACGGGAACAGCGGCTACACCTTC	CASSLDGNSGYTF
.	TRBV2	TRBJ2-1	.	TGTACCTTCAGTCCTACTTTGGGGGTTCCTGGATACAATGAGCAGTTCTTC	CTFSPTLGVPGYNEQFF
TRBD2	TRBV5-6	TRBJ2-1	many	TGTGCCAGCAGCTTGGTCCCTAGCGGAGAACATGAGCAGTTCTTC	CASSLVPSGEHEQFF
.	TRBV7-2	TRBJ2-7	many	TGTGCCAGCAGCTTATTGCCAGGGGCCTACGAGCAGTACTTC	CASSLLPGAYEQYF
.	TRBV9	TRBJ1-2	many	TGTGCCAGCAGCGTAGCTCACGGTTTCTCTGGCTACACCTTC	CASSVAHGFSGYTF
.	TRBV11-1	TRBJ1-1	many	TGTGCCAGCAGCTTAGGCTCGGGGGGCCTGAACACTGAAGCTTTCTTT	CASSLGSGGLNTEAFF
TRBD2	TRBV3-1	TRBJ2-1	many	TGTGCCAGCAGCCACCGCAGCGGGAGGGCCTACAATGAGCAGTTCTTC	CASSHRSGRAYNEQFF
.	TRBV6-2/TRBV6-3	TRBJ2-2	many	TGTGCCTCCCTCCGGGAATCGAACACCGGGGAGCTGTTTTTT	CASLRESNTGELFF
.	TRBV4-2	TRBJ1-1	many	TGTGCCAGCAGCCAAGCGAGGAGCAGAGAAGCTTTCTTT	CASSQARSREAFF
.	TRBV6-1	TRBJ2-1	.	TGTGCCAGCAGTCATAGGAGGGGCTCCTACAATGAGCAGTTCTTC	CASSHRRGSYNEQFF
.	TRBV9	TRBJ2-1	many	TGTGCCAGCAGCGTAGCTTATTTGAACAATGAGCAGTTCTTC	CASSVAYLNNEQFF
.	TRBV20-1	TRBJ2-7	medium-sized	TGCAGTGCTACCGCTGAGGGGTACGAGCAGTACTTC	CSATAEGYEQYF
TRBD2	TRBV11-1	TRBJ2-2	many	TGTGCCAGCAGCTTAGAAGCGGGGGTGACCGGGGAGCTGTTTTTT	CASSLEAGVTGELFF
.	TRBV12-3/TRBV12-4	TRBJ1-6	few	TGTGCCAGCAGTTTCCCCTCGGACGGTAATTCACCCCTCCACTTT	CASSFPSDGNSPLHF
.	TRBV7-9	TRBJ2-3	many	TGTGCCAGCAGAAAGGAGGGTTGGCCAGATACGCAGTATTTT	CASRKEGWPDTQYF
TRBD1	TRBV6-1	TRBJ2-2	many	TGTGCCAGCAACAGGGGGAACACCGGGGAGCTGTTTTTT	CASNRGNTGELFF